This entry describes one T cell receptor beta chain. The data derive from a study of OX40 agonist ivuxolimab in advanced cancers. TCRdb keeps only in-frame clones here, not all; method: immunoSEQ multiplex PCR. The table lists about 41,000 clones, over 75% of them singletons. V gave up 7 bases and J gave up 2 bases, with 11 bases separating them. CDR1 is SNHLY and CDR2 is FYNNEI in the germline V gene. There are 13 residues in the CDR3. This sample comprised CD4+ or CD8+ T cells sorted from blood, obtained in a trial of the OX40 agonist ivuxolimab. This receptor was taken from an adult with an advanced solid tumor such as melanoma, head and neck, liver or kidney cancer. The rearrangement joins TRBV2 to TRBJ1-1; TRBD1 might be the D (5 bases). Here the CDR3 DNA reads TGTGCCAGCACCCATGGGGGTAACACTGAAGCTTTCTTT. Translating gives CASTHGGNTEAFF.